This T cell receptor (beta chain) was found in a study of cytomegalovirus exposure and HLA in healthy donors. The CDR3 loop spans 17 amino acids. CDR1 is SNHLY and CDR2 is FYNNEI in the germline V gene. The J segment lost 0 bases and the V segment lost 8 bases, leaving 11 bases of the junction unmatched. This clone was seen only a few times. It was with 60 Vbeta and 13 Jbeta primers that the PCR ran. TCRdb's table, derived via immunoSEQ multiplex PCR, lists solely in-frame clones and lacks some. The data show under 130,000 clones, roughly four fifths seen once. The source of this sequence is a man aged 35-49 years in good health and CMV-seronegative. The material sequenced was PBMCs. The chain has TRBV2 and TRBJ2-4; 9 nucleotides agree with TRBD2. The CDR3 DNA reads TGTGCCAGCGGAAGACGGACTAGCGACATAGCCAAAAACATTCAGTACTTC. Translation gives CASGRRTSDIAKNIQYF.